Listed below are T cell receptor beta chains from one sample, sequenced in a study of tumor-infiltrating lymphocytes in localized non-small cell lung cancer. Produced via immunoSEQ multiplex PCR; TCRdb's table is partial and in-frame only. The sample lists 25,000 to 30,000 clones; 80% to 90% were seen once. Sequencing input: lung tumor tissue. The receptors come from a human donor with non-small cell lung cancer. Both conserved end residues are part of each CDR3. D genes are given only for firm matches. Only part of the rows carry a size: once, few, many, or a class if the clone is expanded.

D gene: NA; CDR3 length: 15; V gene: TRBV11-2; clone size: NA; J gene: TRBJ1-3; CDR3 DNA: TGTGCCAGCAGCTTAGTCAGGGGCGTTCAGAACACCATATATTTT; CDR3 protein: CASSLVRGVQNTIYF
D gene: NA; CDR3 length: 15; V gene: TRBV7-9; clone size: NA; J gene: TRBJ1-5; CDR3 DNA: TGTGCCAGCAGCCCCTCAGGTAACAGCAATCAGCCCCAGCATTTT; CDR3 protein: CASSPSGNSNQPQHF
D gene: TRBD2; CDR3 length: 15; V gene: TRBV11-3; clone size: NA; J gene: TRBJ2-3; CDR3 DNA: TGTGCCAGCAGCTCGGGACTAGCGGACACAGATACGCAGTATTTT; CDR3 protein: CASSSGLADTDTQYF
D gene: TRBD2; CDR3 length: 17; V gene: TRBV11-2; clone size: NA; J gene: TRBJ2-1; CDR3 DNA: TGTGCCAGCAGCCCGAGACTAGCGGGGGGGCTCTACAATGAGCAGTTCTTC; CDR3 protein: CASSPRLAGGLYNEQFF
D gene: NA; CDR3 length: 13; V gene: TRBV29-1; clone size: NA; J gene: TRBJ1-5; CDR3 DNA: TGCAGCCGAAGGGAGGGTCCGGCGGGCGCCCAGCATTTT; CDR3 protein: CSRREGPAGAQHF
D gene: NA; CDR3 length: 13; V gene: TRBV6-5; clone size: NA; J gene: TRBJ1-2; CDR3 DNA: TGTGCCAGCAGCCCCGGGGGTTACTATGGCTACACCTTC; CDR3 protein: CASSPGGYYGYTF
D gene: NA; CDR3 length: 16; V gene: TRBV29-1; clone size: NA; J gene: TRBJ2-3; CDR3 DNA: TGCAGCGTTGGGAGTTCGCGGGACAGATACACAGATACGCAGTATTTT; CDR3 protein: CSVGSSRDRYTDTQYF
D gene: TRBD2; CDR3 length: 16; V gene: TRBV9; clone size: NA; J gene: TRBJ2-2; CDR3 DNA: TGTGCCAGCAGCCTCCGTGGCGGGGGGCTAACCGGGGAGCTGTTTTTT; CDR3 protein: CASSLRGGGLTGELFF
D gene: TRBD1; CDR3 length: 14; V gene: TRBV5-4; clone size: NA; J gene: TRBJ2-3; CDR3 DNA: TGTGCCAGCAGGGCCGGGACAGATACAGATACGCAGTATTTT; CDR3 protein: CASRAGTDTDTQYF
D gene: NA; CDR3 length: 16; V gene: TRBV7-2; clone size: NA; J gene: TRBJ2-7; CDR3 DNA: TGTGCCAGCAGCTTAGAATTCGTAAGTGGGACCGGGGAGCAGTACTTC; CDR3 protein: CASSLEFVSGTGEQYF
D gene: NA; CDR3 length: 13; V gene: TRBV7-6; clone size: NA; J gene: TRBJ1-1; CDR3 DNA: TGTGCCAGCAGCACCGACCGGAACACTGAAGCTTTCTTT; CDR3 protein: CASSTDRNTEAFF
D gene: NA; CDR3 length: 13; V gene: TRBV19; clone size: NA; J gene: TRBJ1-1; CDR3 DNA: TGTGCCAGTACCTCTCAGGCGGCCTTGAGGGCTTTCTTT; CDR3 protein: CASTSQAALRAFF
D gene: NA; CDR3 length: 12; V gene: TRBV18; clone size: once; J gene: TRBJ1-2; CDR3 DNA: TGTGCCAGCTCACGTTCGGGAGGACGCTACACCTTC; CDR3 protein: CASSRSGGRYTF
D gene: NA; CDR3 length: 16; V gene: TRBV7-2; clone size: NA; J gene: TRBJ2-3; CDR3 DNA: TGTGCCAGCACCCGGTCGGGGACGACTAGCACAGATACGCAGTATTTT; CDR3 protein: CASTRSGTTSTDTQYF
D gene: NA; CDR3 length: 15; V gene: TRBV5-1; clone size: NA; J gene: TRBJ2-3; CDR3 DNA: TGCGCCAGCAGCGTGGACTGGGCCGGCACAGATACGCAGTATTTT; CDR3 protein: CASSVDWAGTDTQYF
D gene: NA; CDR3 length: 15; V gene: TRBV7-9; clone size: NA; J gene: TRBJ2-7; CDR3 DNA: TGTGCCAGCAGCTTAGTAGGCGCGATCGGGTACGAGCAGTACTTC; CDR3 protein: CASSLVGAIGYEQYF
D gene: NA; CDR3 length: 17; V gene: TRBV19; clone size: NA; J gene: TRBJ1-4; CDR3 DNA: TGTGCCAGTAGTATGCCCCCACGAGGGAGGGGCTCGGTAAAACTGTTTTTT; CDR3 protein: CASSMPPRGRGSVKLFF
D gene: NA; CDR3 length: 12; V gene: TRBV28; clone size: NA; J gene: TRBJ1-2; CDR3 DNA: TGTGCCAGCAGTTCGAAGCCTTATGGCTACACCTTC; CDR3 protein: CASSSKPYGYTF
D gene: NA; CDR3 length: 12; V gene: TRBV7-2; clone size: NA; J gene: TRBJ2-3; CDR3 DNA: TGTGCCAGCAGCTTAGAAGAGGGTACGCAGTATTTT; CDR3 protein: CASSLEEGTQYF
D gene: NA; CDR3 length: 15; V gene: TRBV5-1; clone size: NA; J gene: TRBJ1-4; CDR3 DNA: TGCGCCAGCAGCTTGGTGTCAGCCCCTAATGAAAAACTGTTTTTT; CDR3 protein: CASSLVSAPNEKLFF
D gene: NA; CDR3 length: 14; V gene: TRBV29-1; clone size: NA; J gene: TRBJ1-1; CDR3 DNA: TGCAGCGTTGACGCCGGGACGCAGAAGACTGAAGCTTTCTTT; CDR3 protein: CSVDAGTQKTEAFF
D gene: TRBD1; CDR3 length: 13; V gene: TRBV7-7; clone size: NA; J gene: TRBJ2-7; CDR3 DNA: TGTGCTAGCAGCCCGGGACAGGGTGGCGAGCAGTACTTC; CDR3 protein: CASSPGQGGEQYF
D gene: TRBD1; CDR3 length: 14; V gene: TRBV6-4; clone size: NA; J gene: TRBJ2-3; CDR3 DNA: TGTGCCAGCAGTGAGGGAACAGGGGAAAATACGCAGTATTTT; CDR3 protein: CASSEGTGENTQYF